A single sample gave rise to the 26 T cell receptor beta chains below, sequenced in a study of blood T cell repertoires in COVID-19. Clones were read by immunoSEQ multiplex PCR, and TCRdb kept only the in-frame ones, dropping some. This sample carries roughly 500,000 clones, roughly nine tenths of them seen once, and the ten largest clones take around 0.95%. The sequenced sample was peripheral blood. These receptors were obtained from a man in his late teens or twenties with COVID-19, enrolled during active disease.

This chain uses TRBV6-6 with TRBJ2-3, with 10 bases lining up with TRBD2. The CDR3 loop spans 16 amino acids. Germline values: CDR1 MNHNY, CDR2 SVGAGI (reference sequence). V trimming: 0 bases; J trimming: 4 bases; junction bases outside the gene matches: 4. The CDR3 DNA reads as TGTGCCAGCAGTTACTCCCTAGCGGGGGTCCCAGATACGCAGTATTTT. Protein: CASSYSLAGVPDTQYF.

The chain uses TRBV7-8 and TRBJ1-5, with no clear D. The CDR3 extends over 14 amino acids. CDR1 and CDR2 from the germline V gene are SGHVS and FQNEAQ. V dropped 5 bases and J dropped 0 bases, with 8 bases sitting between them. CDR3 amino acids: CASSTDYSNQPQHF. In DNA form, the CDR3 reads TGTGCCAGCAGCACGGACTATAGCAATCAGCCCCAGCATTTT.

The genes are TRBV5-1 and TRBJ2-1, with unresolved D. Trimming removed 2 bases at V and 1 base at J, with 7 bases between. CDR3 length: 14 residues. Germline CDR1 SGHRS, CDR2 YFSETQ. CDR3 sequence reads: CASSFGSSYNEQFF. CDR3 DNA: TGCGCCAGCAGCTTTGGCAGTTCCTACAATGAGCAGTTCTTC.

This chain links TRBV19 with TRBJ2-7, with 9 bases identical to TRBD2. The CDR3 is 18 amino acids. V lost 4 bases and J lost 0; bases outside the gene matches: 13. Germline-derived CDR1 and CDR2 are LNHDA and SQIVND (reference sequence). In nucleotides, the CDR3 is TGTGCCAGTAGTAAATATTCTAGCGGGGAGGGCTCCTCCTACGAGCAGTACTTC. Amino acid sequence: CASSKYSSGEGSSYEQYF.

CDR3 nucleotide sequence: TGTGCCATCAGTGAGAGTAACAGGGATCAGCCCCAGCATTTT. It is translated as CAISESNRDQPQHF. The chain carries TRBV10-3 and TRBJ1-5; possible D gene TRBD1, 6 bases. Germline assignment: CDR1 ENHRY and CDR2 SYGVKD. The CDR3 is made up of 14 amino acids. V gave up 2 bases and J gave up 5 bases, with 10 bases separating them.

J is TRBJ2-7 and V is TRBV11-3; the D is unclear. The CDR3 loop spans 15 amino acids. V lost 6 bases, J lost 2 bases, and 17 bases lay in between. Per the germline V gene, CDR1 is SGHNT and CDR2 is YENEEA. The CDR3 bases are TGTGCCAGCAGTGACTTTGGCAAATTAACCTACGAGCAGTACTTC. It codes for CASSDFGKLTYEQYF.

The chain is built from TRBV19 and TRBJ2-7; D uncertain. Per germline, CDR1 LNHDA and CDR2 SQIVND (reference sequence). CDR3 length: 14 amino acids. V lost 3 bases to trimming and J lost 0 bases, with 9 bases between them. CDR3 bases: TGTGCCAGTAGTATCGTTAGTAGCTCCTACGAGCAGTACTTC. This codes for CASSIVSSSYEQYF. The full variable domain, completed using reference TRBV19 and TRBJ2-7, is DGGITQSPKYLFRKEGQNVTLSCEQNLNHDAMYWYRQDPGQGLRLIYYSQIVNDFQKGDIAEGYSVSREKKESFPLTVTSAQKNPTAFYLCASSIVSSSYEQYFGPGTRLTVT.

The CDR3, as DNA: TGTGCCACTCGGGACAGCTCCTACGAGCAGTACTTC. This translates into CATRDSSYEQYF. This chain joins TRBV12-3 or TRBV12-4 and TRBJ2-7; the match to TRBD1 covers 7 bases. V was clipped by 10 bases and J by 0 bases; unmatched bases: 3. CDR3 length: 12 residues.

The rearrangement links TRBV29-1 to TRBJ2-7; no reliable D call. CDR1 and CDR2 (germline): SQVTM, ANQGSEA. The V gene lost 3 bases and the J gene lost 7 bases, with 19 bases spanning the gap. The CDR3 sequence is 14 residues long. The CDR3 nucleotides read TGCAGCGTTGACGGCCCTAGTGATCCCGGGGAGCAGTACTTC. This codes for CSVDGPSDPGEQYF.

This chain joins TRBV4-1 and TRBJ2-7, with unresolved D. The CDR3 consists of 13 residues. Trimming pared 4 bases from V and 3 bases from J, leaving 10 bases between. Germline CDR1 is MGHRA and CDR2 is YSYEKL. The CDR3 is CASSPDSFYEQYF. As DNA, the CDR3 is TGCGCCAGCAGCCCCGACTCATTCTACGAGCAGTACTTC.

This clone was seen once. The chain has TRBV5-1 and TRBJ1-4; weak D call: TRBD1 (5 bases). The CDR3 sequence is 14 residues long. V lost 4 bases to trimming and J lost 4 bases, with 11 bases between them. CDR1 is SGHRS and CDR2 is YFSETQ in the germline V gene. The CDR3 loop is CASSLETVNEKLFF. The CDR3, as DNA: TGCGCCAGCAGCCTAGAGACAGTTAATGAAAAACTGTTTTTT.

The gene calls are TRBV10-1 and TRBJ2-3; TRBD2 is a possible D gene (6 bases). Germline CDR1 is WNHNN and CDR2 is SYGVQD (reference sequence). This CDR3 has 15 amino acids. The ends were cut back, 1 base at V and 4 bases at J, with 12 bases in the middle. CDR3: CASSELSGVPDTQYF. The CDR3 DNA reads TGCGCCAGCAGTGAGTTATCGGGAGTCCCAGATACGCAGTATTTT.

The CDR3 spells CASWELGESYGYTF. The CDR3, as DNA: TGTGCCAGCTGGGAGTTGGGAGAGAGCTATGGCTACACCTTC. V and J are TRBV6-6 and TRBJ1-2; D call uncertain. The V gene lost 8 bases and the J gene lost 4 bases, with 17 bases spanning the gap. Looked up from germline, CDR1 is MNHNY and CDR2 is SVGAGI (reference sequence). The CDR3 extends over 14 amino acids.

The rearrangement uses TRBV5-1 and TRBJ2-1; perhaps TRBD2 as D (6 bases). From germline, CDR1 is SGHRS and CDR2 YFSETQ. The CDR3 extends over 16 amino acids. Trimming pared 2 bases from V and 3 bases from J, leaving 15 bases between. The CDR3 DNA follows: TGCGCCAGCAGCTTACGTCCACTGGGAGGCTACAATGAGCAGTTCTTC. As protein: CASSLRPLGGYNEQFF.

This chain uses TRBV6-5 with TRBJ2-7, with 7 bases aligning to TRBD1. With V trimmed by 4 bases and J by 2 bases, 5 bases remained unmatched. The CDR3 has 14 residues. Germline values: CDR1 MNHEY, CDR2 SVGAGI. CDR3 coding DNA: TGTGCCAGCAGTTTGGGGACAGCAACCTACGAGCAGTACTTC. It encodes CASSLGTATYEQYF.

The V gene is TRBV18, the J gene TRBJ2-5; 11 nucleotides match TRBD1. V was pared by 2 bases and J by 1 base, with 0 bases of the junction left unmatched. Per germline, CDR1 KGHSH and CDR2 LQKENI. CDR3 length: 15 amino acids. CDR3 region: CASSPGQGAQETQYF. CDR3 in DNA: TGTGCCAGCTCACCAGGACAGGGGGCCCAAGAGACCCAGTACTTC. Together with reference TRBV18 and TRBJ2-5, the CDR3 gives the full variable domain: NAGVMQNPRHLVRRRGQEARLRCSPMKGHSHVYWYRQLPEEGLKFMVYLQKENIIDESGMPKERFSAEFPKEGPSILRIQQVVRGDSAAYFCASSPGQGAQETQYFGPGTRLLVL.

In its sample, this clone was seen once. Different DNA sequences within this sample yield the same CDR3. The chain carries TRBV11-2 and TRBJ1-5; no clear D gene. Germline CDR1 and CDR2: SGHAT and FQNNGV. V lost 1 base and J 7 bases, leaving 8 bases between the germline ends. The CDR3 runs to 13 residues. The CDR3 is CASSLGSGQPQHF. CDR3 nucleotides: TGTGCCAGCAGCTTAGGGTCGGGACAGCCCCAGCATTTT.

V and J are TRBV19 and TRBJ1-1; 7 positions match TRBD1. The CDR3 extends over 15 amino acids. Germline V gene sequence: CDR1 LNHDA, CDR2 SQIVND (reference sequence). Germline trimming cut 3 bases from V and 0 bases from J; bases unmatched to any gene: 4. CDR3 DNA: TGTGCCAGTAGTATGCAGGGGGGTATGAACACTGAAGCTTTCTTT. This encodes CASSMQGGMNTEAFF.

This chain connects TRBV30 to TRBJ2-2, with a weak D call TRBD1 (6 bases). V shed 5 bases and J shed 0 bases, with 10 bases lying between them. This CDR3 is built from 14 residues. In germline, CDR1 is GTSNPN, CDR2 SVGIG (reference sequence). The CDR3 spells CAWQGYSNTGELFF. CDR3 nucleotides: TGTGCCTGGCAGGGGTATTCGAACACCGGGGAGCTGTTTTTT.

The chain combines TRBV9 with TRBJ2-2, with TRBD1 as a possible D gene (7 bases). CDR3 length equals 13 residues. Germline assignment: CDR1 SGDLS and CDR2 YYNGEE. Trimming removed 3 bases from V and 6 bases from J, with 9 bases in between. The CDR3 is CASSARGAGELFF. The CDR3 DNA sequence: TGTGCCAGCAGCGCCAGGGGGGCCGGGGAGCTGTTTTTT.

CDR3 sequence: CASSHAGTSGTSYEQYF. The CDR3 DNA is TGCGCCAGCAGCCACGCCGGGACTAGCGGGACGTCCTACGAGCAGTACTTC. The gene calls are TRBV4-1 and TRBJ2-7, with 13 bases fitting TRBD2. V lost 3 bases and J lost 1; bases outside the gene matches: 6. Germline V gene sequence: CDR1 MGHRA, CDR2 YSYEKL. This CDR3 has 17 residues.

This chain connects TRBV2 to TRBJ2-1; 11 bases fit TRBD2. Germline V gene data show CDR1 as SNHLY and CDR2 as FYNNEI. V lost 6 bases, J lost 3 bases, and 4 bases stayed unmatched. The CDR3 is made up of 15 amino acids. CDR3 sequence: CASSDLAGGYNEQFF. CDR3 bases: TGTGCCAGCAGCGACCTAGCGGGGGGCTACAATGAGCAGTTCTTC.

CDR3 in DNA: TGTGCCAGTAGTATCGGGGGGGTCACCTACGAGCAGTACTTC. Its translation: CASSIGGVTYEQYF. This sequence joins TRBV19 and TRBJ2-7, with 8 bases aligning to TRBD2. J was trimmed by 2 bases and V by 3 bases; bases with no gene match: 3. In germline, CDR1 is LNHDA, CDR2 SQIVND (reference sequence). The CDR3 loop spans 14 amino acids.

The rearrangement uses TRBV30 and TRBJ1-1; D is perhaps TRBD1 (5 bases). V lost 4 bases and J lost 11, with 14 bases in between. The length of the CDR3 is 11 residues. Germline assignment: CDR1 GTSNPN and CDR2 SVGIG (reference sequence). The CDR3 protein is CAWKRGRGAFF. CDR3 nucleotides: TGTGCCTGGAAGCGGGGCCGGGGGGCTTTCTTT.

This rearrangement joins TRBV5-1 to TRBJ2-2; D call uncertain. This CDR3 has 15 residues. The germline V and J ends were trimmed by 2 bases and 3 bases, with 11 bases remaining between them. Germline CDR1 reads SGHRS; CDR2 reads YFSETQ. The CDR3 protein is CASSLRSQDTGELFF. In DNA, the CDR3 is TGCGCCAGCAGCTTAAGGTCTCAGGACACCGGGGAGCTGTTTTTT.

The gene calls are TRBV19 and TRBJ1-2; D possibly corresponds to TRBD1 (5 bases). Trimming shortened V by 6 bases and J by 12 bases, and 17 bases separated the two germline ends. Looked up from germline, CDR1 is LNHDA and CDR2 is SQIVND (reference sequence). The CDR3 runs to 12 residues. CDR3 in DNA: TGTGCCAGTAGCACGGGGGGACGTCCCCACACCTTC. Translating gives CASSTGGRPHTF.